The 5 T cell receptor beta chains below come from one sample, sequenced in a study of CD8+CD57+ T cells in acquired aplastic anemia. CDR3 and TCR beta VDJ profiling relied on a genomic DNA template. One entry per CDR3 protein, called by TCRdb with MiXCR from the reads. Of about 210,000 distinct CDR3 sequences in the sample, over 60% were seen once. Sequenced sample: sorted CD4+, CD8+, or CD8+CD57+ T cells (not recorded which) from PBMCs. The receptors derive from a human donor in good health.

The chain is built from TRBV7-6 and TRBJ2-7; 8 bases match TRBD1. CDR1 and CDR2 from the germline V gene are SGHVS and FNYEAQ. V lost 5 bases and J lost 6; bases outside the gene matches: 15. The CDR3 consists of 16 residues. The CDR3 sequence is CASSPTTGQGNPEQYF. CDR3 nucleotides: TGTGCCAGCAGCCCAACCACCGGACAGGGTAATCCCGAGCAGTACTTC.

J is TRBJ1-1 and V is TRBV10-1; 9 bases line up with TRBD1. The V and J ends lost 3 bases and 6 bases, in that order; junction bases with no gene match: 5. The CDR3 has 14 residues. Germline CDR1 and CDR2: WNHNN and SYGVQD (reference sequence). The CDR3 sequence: CASSDTGGIAEAFF. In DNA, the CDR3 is TGCGCCAGCAGTGATACAGGGGGCATCGCTGAAGCTTTCTTT.

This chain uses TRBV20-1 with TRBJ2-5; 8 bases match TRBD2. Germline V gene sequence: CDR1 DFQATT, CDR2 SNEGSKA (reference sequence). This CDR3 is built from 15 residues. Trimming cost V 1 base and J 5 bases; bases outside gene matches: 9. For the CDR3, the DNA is TGCAGTGCTAGAGCCTTAGCGGGGAAGGGGGAGACCCAGTACTTC. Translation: CSARALAGKGETQYF.

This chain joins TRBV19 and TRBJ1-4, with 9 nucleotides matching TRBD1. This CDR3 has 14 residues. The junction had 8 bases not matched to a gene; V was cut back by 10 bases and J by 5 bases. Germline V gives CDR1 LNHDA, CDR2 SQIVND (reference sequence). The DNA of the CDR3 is TGTGCCACCGCCGTGGGACAGGGCAATGAAAAACTGTTTTTT. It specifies CATAVGQGNEKLFF.

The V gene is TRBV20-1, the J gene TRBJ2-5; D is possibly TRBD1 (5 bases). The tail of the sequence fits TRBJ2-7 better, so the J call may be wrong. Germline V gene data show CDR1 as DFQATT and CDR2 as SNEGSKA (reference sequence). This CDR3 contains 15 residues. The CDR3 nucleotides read TGCAGTGCTAGAGAGCGCCAAGGGGCCTTCTACGAGCAGTACTTC. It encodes CSARERQGAFYEQYF.